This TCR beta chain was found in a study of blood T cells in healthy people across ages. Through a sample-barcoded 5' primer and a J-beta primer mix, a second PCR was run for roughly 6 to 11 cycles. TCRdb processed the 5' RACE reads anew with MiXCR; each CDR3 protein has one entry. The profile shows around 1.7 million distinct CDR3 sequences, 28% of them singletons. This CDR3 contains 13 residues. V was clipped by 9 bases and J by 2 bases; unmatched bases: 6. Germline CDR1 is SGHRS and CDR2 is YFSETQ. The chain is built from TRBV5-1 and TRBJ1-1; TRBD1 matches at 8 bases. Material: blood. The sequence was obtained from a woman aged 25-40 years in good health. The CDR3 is CATGTGFNTEAFF. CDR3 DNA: TGCGCCACCGGGACAGGATTTAACACTGAAGCTTTCTTT.